The 25 T cell receptor beta chains below were found in one sample sequenced in a study of vaccination and CD4 T cells after COVID-19 (dated by TCRdb to the early 2020s). For these receptors, no antigen is known. Library generation was performed with PCR. Sequencing was carried out with an Illumina iSeq 100. DNA from cultured CD4+ T cells was subjected to TCR sequencing with the Oncomine TCR Beta short-read assay at the Johns Hopkins FTIC core. The public reads were reanalyzed by TCRdb: fastp trimming at Q25, MiXCR alignment, in-frame beta chains only. Each entry merges the rows of one CDR3 protein and shows their most common DNA and genes. Across this sample there are 11,000 to 15,000 distinct CDR3 sequences, with 51% seen only once. The top ten constitute more than 9% of the sample. In light of the paper, this sample's treatment or condition label describes: roughly 10-day PBMC culture with coronavirus spike peptide pools or control peptides (ViraFEST assay).

The specimen was CD4+ T cells from blood, cultured in vitro. Every receptor here comes from a human donor who had recovered from COVID-19.

This clonotype was counted only a few times. Relative to the germline gene, one junction end is altered; a read error may explain this. The J gene is TRBJ1-1, the V gene TRBV19; D ambiguous. There are 13 residues in the CDR3. Germline CDR1 LNHDA, CDR2 SQIVND (reference sequence). In DNA form, the CDR3 reads TGTGCCAGTAAAGGGAGAGTTGGCACTGAAGCCTTCTTT. Protein: CASKGRVGTEAFF.

This clonotype appeared a few times. The chain couples TRBV5-1 to TRBJ2-1; TRBD2 aligns across 11 bases. Trimming cost V 3 bases and J 6 bases; bases outside gene matches: 5. Germline V lookup: CDR1 SGHRS, CDR2 YFSETQ. The length of the CDR3 is 15 residues. CDR3 nucleotides: TGCGCCAGCAGCTCTGGGACTAGCGGATCCAATGAGCAGTTCTTC. Residues: CASSSGTSGSNEQFF.

The table lists this clonotype with a few counts. V usage is TRBV28 and J usage is TRBJ1-5; possible D gene TRBD1, 6 bases. The length of the CDR3 is 17 residues. Germline-derived CDR1 and CDR2 are MDHEN and SYDVKM. Trimming shortened V by 5 bases and J by 0 bases, and 17 bases separated the two germline ends. The CDR3 nucleotides are TGTGCCAGCAGTCGGGGGACACCGGTTTATAGCAATCAGCCCCAGCATTTT. This encodes CASSRGTPVYSNQPQHF. Together with reference TRBV28 and TRBJ1-5, the CDR3 gives the full variable domain: DVKVTQSSRYLVKRTGEKVFLECVQDMDHENMFWYRQDPGLGLRLIYFSYDVKMKEKGDIPEGYSVSREKKERFSLILESASTNQTSMYLCASSRGTPVYSNQPQHFGDGTRLSIL.

The chain joins TRBV7-2 to TRBJ2-5, with a tentative D call TRBD2 (6 bases). The V end was cut by 0 bases, the J end by 5 bases, with 13 bases between. The CDR3 is 15 residues long. The germline V gene encodes CDR1 SGHTA and CDR2 FQGNSA. CDR3: CASSLARDFGETQYF. The CDR3 DNA reads as TGTGCCAGCAGCTTAGCCAGGGACTTCGGTGAGACCCAGTACTTC.

A few counts support this clonotype. The chain is built from TRBV20-1 and TRBJ1-2; D unresolved. V lost 3 bases to trimming and J lost 0 bases, with 11 bases between them. The germline V gene encodes CDR1 DFQATT and CDR2 SNEGSKA (reference sequence). The CDR3 is made up of 14 amino acids. CDR3 bases: TGCAGTGCTAGCCACCCCACAACTAACTATGGCTACACCTTC. Protein sequence: CSASHPTTNYGYTF.

This clonotype was seen just once. The V and J genes are TRBV7-9 and TRBJ2-4, with a weak D call TRBD1 (6 bases). The germline V gene has CDR1 SEHNR and CDR2 FQNEAQ (reference sequence). Trimming left V 2 bases short and J 6 bases short, with 14 bases between. This CDR3 is 15 amino acids long. Written as DNA, the CDR3 is TGTGCCAGCAGCTTAAACAGGGCATCCACAAACATTCAGTACTTC. Amino acids: CASSLNRASTNIQYF. The whole variable domain, remainder taken from reference TRBV7-9 and TRBJ2-4, is DTGVSQNPRHKITKRGQNVTFRCDPISEHNRLYWYRQTLGQGPEFLTYFQNEAQLEKSRLLSDRFSAERPKGSFSTLEIQRTEQGDSAMYLCASSLNRASTNIQYFGAGTRLSVL.

The chain carries TRBV6-2 or TRBV6-3 and TRBJ1-1; the D is unclear. V lost 3 bases and J lost 1, with 6 bases in between. This CDR3 comprises 13 residues. The germline V gene has CDR1 MNHEY and CDR2 SVGEGT. CDR3 in amino acids: CASSYLANTEAFF. The CDR3 DNA reads as TGTGCCAGCAGTTATCTGGCGAACACTGAAGCTTTCTTT.

The chain joins TRBV2 to TRBJ1-4, with no clear D. The ends were cut back, 0 bases at V and 3 bases at J, with 5 bases in the middle. The CDR3 is 14 residues long. The V gene's germline CDR1 is SNHLY and CDR2 FYNNEI. The CDR3 DNA is TGTGCCAGCAGTGAAGCTTTCGCTAATGAAAAACTGTTTTTT. It is translated as CASSEAFANEKLFF.

The rearrangement joins TRBV24-1 to TRBJ1-1, with a tentative D call TRBD1 (5 bases). Trimming left V 9 bases short and J 3 bases short, with 13 bases between. The germline V gene has CDR1 KGHDR and CDR2 SFDVKD. The CDR3 has 13 residues. In DNA, the CDR3 is TGTGCCACCCGGGGCCGTGGCGACACTGAAGCTTTCTTT. Translated, it gives CATRGRGDTEAFF.

This clonotype occurred a few times. The CDR3 loop is CASSLAASGVETQYF. The CDR3 bases are TGTGCCAGCAGCTTAGCAGCGTCAGGGGTAGAGACCCAGTACTTC. This chain uses TRBV7-9 with TRBJ2-5; possible D gene TRBD1, 6 bases. CDR1 is SEHNR, CDR2 FQNEAQ, per germline (reference sequence). V dropped 0 bases and J dropped 4 bases, with 12 bases sitting between them. The CDR3 contains 15 residues.

This clonotype was picked up a small number of times. J is TRBJ1-2 and V is TRBV6-4; D uncertain. Deletions cut 8 bases from V and 9 bases from J, with 22 bases between. In germline, CDR1 is MRHNA, CDR2 SNTAGT. This CDR3 has 14 residues. Written as DNA, the CDR3 is TGTGCCAGCCTTCCCCCCCCAAATGTGATTCGCTACACCTTC. Its protein product is CASLPPPNVIRYTF.

This chain uses TRBV7-2 with TRBJ2-5, with 8 bases lining up with TRBD1. The CDR3 totals 15 residues. The junction had 10 bases not matched to a gene; V was cut back by 6 bases and J by 4 bases. The germline V gene has CDR1 SGHTA and CDR2 FQGNSA. The CDR3 DNA follows: TGTGCCAGCAGTTTCGCCTCTGACAGGGGAGAGACCCAGTACTTC. Its translation: CASSFASDRGETQYF. Combining the CDR3 with reference TRBV7-2 and TRBJ2-5 gives the whole variable domain GAGVSQSPSNKVTEKGKDVELRCDPISGHTALYWYRQSLGQGLEFLIYFQGNSAPDKSGLPSDRFSAERTGGSVSTLTIQRTQQEDSAVYLCASSFASDRGETQYFGPGTRLLVL.

In its sample, this clonotype was seen a few times. This chain uses TRBV6-1 with TRBJ2-2, with 8 bases lining up with TRBD2. Losses at the gene ends were 6 bases for V and 6 bases for J; bases not matched to a gene: 6. The CDR3 has 14 residues. Looked up from germline, CDR1 is MNHNS and CDR2 is SASEGT. Written as DNA, the CDR3 is TGTGCCAGCAGCCCCGGGAGGGTCGCCGGGGAGCTGTTTTTT. Translating gives CASSPGRVAGELFF.

The chain has TRBV20-1 and TRBJ1-6; D is uncertain. This CDR3 has 13 amino acids. V dropped 3 bases and J dropped 7 bases, with 10 bases sitting between them. Germline V gives CDR1 DFQATT, CDR2 SNEGSKA (reference sequence). CDR3 loop: CSASYGGNSPLHF. Here the CDR3 DNA reads TGCAGTGCTAGTTACGGCGGGAATTCACCCCTCCACTTT.

Details on this clonotype: The conserved phenylalanine or tryptophan normally closing the CDR3 is absent here, so this likely arose from a read error. The chain uses TRBV6-2 or TRBV6-3 and TRBJ1-2; weak D call: TRBD1 (5 bases). The germline V and J ends were trimmed by 7 bases and 3 bases, with 9 bases remaining between them. Germline CDR1 MNHEY, CDR2 SVGEGT. This CDR3 has 12 residues. The CDR3 loop reads CASNGGYYGYTV. CDR3 bases: TGTGCCAGCAATGGGGGATACTATGGCTACACCGTC.

This clonotype has only a few counts. The CDR3: CASRSSGANVLTF. In DNA form, the CDR3 reads TGTGCCAGCAGGAGCTCTGGGGCCAACGTCCTGACTTTC. This chain uses TRBV27 with TRBJ2-6; D call uncertain. Trimming took off 6 bases at V and 0 bases at J, with 3 bases between the two ends. Germline V CDR1 and CDR2: MNHEY, SMNVEV (reference sequence). The CDR3 loop spans 13 amino acids.

The rearrangement uses TRBV19 and TRBJ2-7, with TRBD1 as a possible D gene (6 bases). The length of the CDR3 is 13 residues. V was pared by 4 bases and J by 2 bases, with 9 bases between. Germline loops: CDR1 LNHDA, CDR2 SQIVND (reference sequence). The CDR3 reads CASSNRDTYEQYF. CDR3 nucleotide sequence: TGTGCCAGTAGTAACCGGGACACCTACGAGCAGTACTTC.

V is TRBV7-9 and J is TRBJ2-1; D is perhaps TRBD2 (6 bases). The CDR3 covers 13 residues. Germline assignment: CDR1 SEHNR and CDR2 FQNEAQ (reference sequence). Trimming pared 8 bases from V and 8 bases from J, leaving 16 bases between. In nucleotides, the CDR3 is TGTGCCAGCGGCGGGGCCATGTGGGATGAGCAGTTCTTC. It yields the protein CASGGAMWDEQFF. The complete variable domain, with remaining parts taken from reference TRBV7-9 and TRBJ2-1, reads DTGVSQNPRHKITKRGQNVTFRCDPISEHNRLYWYRQTLGQGPEFLTYFQNEAQLEKSRLLSDRFSAERPKGSFSTLEIQRTEQGDSAMYLCASGGAMWDEQFFGPGTRLTVL.

V usage is TRBV10-3 and J usage is TRBJ2-2; possibly TRBD1 or TRBD2 for D (5 bases each). The CDR3 contains 16 residues. Trimming took off 2 bases at V and 0 bases at J, with 10 bases between the two ends. CDR1 and CDR2 from the germline V gene are ENHRY and SYGVKD. CDR3 bases: TGTGCCATCAGTGAGGCAGGGAGCGCGAACACCGGGGAGCTGTTTTTT. Translation gives CAISEAGSANTGELFF.

The sample holds a few counts of this clonotype. The chain combines TRBV11-1 with TRBJ2-5; 7 nucleotides match TRBD2. V lost 4 bases to trimming and J lost 4 bases; unmatched junction nucleotides: 9. This CDR3 has 15 residues. The germline CDR1 and CDR2 sequences are SGHAT and FQDESV (reference sequence). CDR3 loop: CASSYRRGGRETQYF. In nucleotides, the CDR3 is TGTGCCAGCAGCTATCGTCGGGGCGGGAGAGAGACCCAGTACTTC.

The chain is built from TRBV7-9 and TRBJ2-7; D perhaps matches TRBD2 (6 bases). Germline CDR1 reads SEHNR; CDR2 reads FQNEAQ (reference sequence). The V end was cut by 3 bases, the J end by 5 bases, with 17 bases between. The CDR3 is 15 residues long. In DNA form, the CDR3 reads TGTGCCAGCAGCTTGAGCCCGGGAGCCGTCCACGAGCAGTACTTC. Protein product: CASSLSPGAVHEQYF.

The genes are TRBV2 and TRBJ1-5; unclear D gene. V dropped 4 bases and J dropped 0 bases, with 10 bases sitting between them. Germline V gene sequence: CDR1 SNHLY, CDR2 FYNNEI. The CDR3 runs 15 residues. The CDR3 DNA follows: TGTGCCAGCAGTGGTCCAAGGGTTAGCAATCAGCCCCAGCATTTT. Amino acid sequence: CASSGPRVSNQPQHF.

The chain combines TRBV7-2 with TRBJ2-1, with 8 bases aligning to TRBD2. V lost 2 bases to trimming and J lost 1 base; unmatched junction nucleotides: 4. This CDR3 has 16 amino acids. The V gene's germline CDR1 is SGHTA and CDR2 FQGNSA. Written as DNA, the CDR3 is TGTGCCAGCAGCTTATCCGCGGGGGGATCCTACAATGAGCAGTTCTTC. This gives the protein CASSLSAGGSYNEQFF.

The chain carries TRBV7-2 and TRBJ2-3; 10 nucleotides align to TRBD1. The CDR3 loop spans 15 amino acids. J was trimmed by 1 base and V by 5 bases; bases with no gene match: 3. Germline V CDR1 and CDR2: SGHTA, FQGNSA. The CDR3 protein is CASSHGTGGTDTQYF. CDR3 nucleotide sequence: TGTGCCAGCAGCCACGGGACAGGGGGCACAGATACGCAGTATTTT. Combining the CDR3 with reference TRBV7-2 and TRBJ2-3 gives the whole variable domain GAGVSQSPSNKVTEKGKDVELRCDPISGHTALYWYRQSLGQGLEFLIYFQGNSAPDKSGLPSDRFSAERTGGSVSTLTIQRTQQEDSAVYLCASSHGTGGTDTQYFGPGTRLTVL.

This sequence joins TRBV20-1 and TRBJ1-1; TRBD1 is a possible D gene (5 bases). This CDR3 is built from 13 residues. The V gene's germline CDR1 is DFQATT and CDR2 SNEGSKA (reference sequence). V was trimmed by 5 bases and J by 7 bases, leaving 17 bases between them. CDR3 nucleotide sequence: TGCAGTGCTCATATACAGGTTAGGGGTGAAGCTTTCTTT. This codes for CSAHIQVRGEAFF.